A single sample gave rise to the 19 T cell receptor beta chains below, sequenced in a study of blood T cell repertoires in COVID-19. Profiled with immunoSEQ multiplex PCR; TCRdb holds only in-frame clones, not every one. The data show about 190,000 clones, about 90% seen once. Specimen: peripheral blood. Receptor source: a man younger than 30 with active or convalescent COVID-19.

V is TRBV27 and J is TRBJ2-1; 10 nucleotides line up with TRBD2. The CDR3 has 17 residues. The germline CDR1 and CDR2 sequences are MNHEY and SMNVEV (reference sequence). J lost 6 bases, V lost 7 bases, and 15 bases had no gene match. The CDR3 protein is CASTPTSERGGLNEQFF. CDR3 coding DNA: TGTGCCAGCACCCCCACGTCGGAGCGGGGGGGCCTCAATGAGCAGTTCTTC.

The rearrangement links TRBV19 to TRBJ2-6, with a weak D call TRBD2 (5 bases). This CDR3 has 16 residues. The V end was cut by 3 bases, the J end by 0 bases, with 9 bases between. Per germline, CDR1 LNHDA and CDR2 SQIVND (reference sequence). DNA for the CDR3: TGTGCCAGTAGTATGGACGGAGGCTCTGGGGCCAACGTCCTGACTTTC. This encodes CASSMDGGSGANVLTF.

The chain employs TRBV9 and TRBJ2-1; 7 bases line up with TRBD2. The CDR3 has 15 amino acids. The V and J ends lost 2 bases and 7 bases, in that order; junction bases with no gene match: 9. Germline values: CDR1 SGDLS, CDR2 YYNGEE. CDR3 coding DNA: TGTGCCAGCAGCGTGAGCGGGACCCTTGGGAATGAGCAGTTCTTC. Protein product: CASSVSGTLGNEQFF.

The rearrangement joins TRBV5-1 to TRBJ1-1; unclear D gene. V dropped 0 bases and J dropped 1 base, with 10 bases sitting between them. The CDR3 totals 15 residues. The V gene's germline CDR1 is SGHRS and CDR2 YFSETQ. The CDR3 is CASSLGASGNTEAFF. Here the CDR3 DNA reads TGCGCCAGCAGCTTGGGGGCCTCAGGGAACACTGAAGCTTTCTTT.

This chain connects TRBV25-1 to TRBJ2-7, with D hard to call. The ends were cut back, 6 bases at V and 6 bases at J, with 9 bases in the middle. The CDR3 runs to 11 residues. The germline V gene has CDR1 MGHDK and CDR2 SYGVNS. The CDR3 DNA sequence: TGTGCCAGCAGCCCACTCCTCGAGCAGTACTTC. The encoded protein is CASSPLLEQYF.

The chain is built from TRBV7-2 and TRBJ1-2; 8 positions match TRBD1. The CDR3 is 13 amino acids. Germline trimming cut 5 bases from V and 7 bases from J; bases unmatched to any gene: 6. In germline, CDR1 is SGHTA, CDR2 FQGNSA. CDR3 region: CASSEIQGGGYTF. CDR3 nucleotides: TGTGCCAGCAGCGAGATACAGGGGGGTGGCTACACCTTC.

In nucleotides, the CDR3 is TGCAGCGTTGAAACTTCAGGAAGTCCTTATGGCTACACCTTC. Translating it yields CSVETSGSPYGYTF. V gene TRBV29-1 combines with J gene TRBJ1-2, with no clear D. Germline assignment: CDR1 SQVTM and CDR2 ANQGSEA. With 2 bases removed from V and 5 bases from J, the gap between germline ends came to 15 bases. CDR3 length equals 14 residues.

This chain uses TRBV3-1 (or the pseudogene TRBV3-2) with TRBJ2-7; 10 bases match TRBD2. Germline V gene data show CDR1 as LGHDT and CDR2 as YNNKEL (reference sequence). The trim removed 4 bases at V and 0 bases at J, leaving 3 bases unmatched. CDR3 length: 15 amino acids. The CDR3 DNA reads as TGTGCCAGCAGCCGCCCTAGCGGGGGCTCCTACGAGCAGTACTTC. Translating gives CASSRPSGGSYEQYF.

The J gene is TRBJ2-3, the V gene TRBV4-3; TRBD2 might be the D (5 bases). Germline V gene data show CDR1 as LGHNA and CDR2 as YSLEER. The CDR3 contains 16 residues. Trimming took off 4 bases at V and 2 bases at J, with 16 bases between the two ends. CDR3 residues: CASSLSPFGVTDTQYF. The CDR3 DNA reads TGCGCCAGCAGCCTATCTCCGTTCGGGGTCACAGATACGCAGTATTTT.

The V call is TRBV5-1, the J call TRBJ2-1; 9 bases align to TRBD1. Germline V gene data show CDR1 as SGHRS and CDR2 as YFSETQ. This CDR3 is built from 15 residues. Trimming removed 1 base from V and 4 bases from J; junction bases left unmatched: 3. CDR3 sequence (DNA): TGCGCCAGCAGCTTGTTCGGGACAGGGTACAATGAGCAGTTCTTC. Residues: CASSLFGTGYNEQFF.

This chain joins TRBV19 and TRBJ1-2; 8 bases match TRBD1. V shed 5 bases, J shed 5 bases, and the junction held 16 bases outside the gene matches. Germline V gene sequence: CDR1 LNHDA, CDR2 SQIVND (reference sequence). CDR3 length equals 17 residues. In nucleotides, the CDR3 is TGTGCCAGTAGTCCTAGGGACAGGCGATTCGAATCTTATGGCTACACCTTC. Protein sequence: CASSPRDRRFESYGYTF.

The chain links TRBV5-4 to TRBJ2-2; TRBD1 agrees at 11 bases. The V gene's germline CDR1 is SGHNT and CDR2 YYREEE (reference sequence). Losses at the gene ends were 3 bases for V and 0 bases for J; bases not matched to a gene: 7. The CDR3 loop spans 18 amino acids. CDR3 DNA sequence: TGTGCCAGCAGCTCCCGGGACAGGGGGTACGCGAACACCGGGGAGCTGTTTTTT. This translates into CASSSRDRGYANTGELFF.

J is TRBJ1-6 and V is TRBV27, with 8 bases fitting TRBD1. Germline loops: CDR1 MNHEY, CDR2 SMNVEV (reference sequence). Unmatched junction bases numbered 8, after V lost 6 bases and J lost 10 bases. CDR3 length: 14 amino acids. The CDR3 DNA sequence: TGTGCCAGCAGACCTACAGGGGGTATCTCACCCCTCCACTTT. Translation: CASRPTGGISPLHF.

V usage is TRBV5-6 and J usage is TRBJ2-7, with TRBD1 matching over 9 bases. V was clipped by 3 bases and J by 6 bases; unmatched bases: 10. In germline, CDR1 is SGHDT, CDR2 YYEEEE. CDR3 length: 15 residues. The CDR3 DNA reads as TGTGCCAGCAGCTCGTACCGGGACAGGGCTACCGAGCAGTACTTC. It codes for CASSSYRDRATEQYF.

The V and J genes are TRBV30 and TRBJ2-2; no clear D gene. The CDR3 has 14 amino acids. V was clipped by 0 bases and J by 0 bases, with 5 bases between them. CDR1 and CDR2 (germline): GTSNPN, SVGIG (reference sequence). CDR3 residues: CAWSVQSNTGELFF. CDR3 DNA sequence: TGTGCCTGGAGTGTACAGTCGAACACCGGGGAGCTGTTTTTT.

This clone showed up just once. The CDR3 protein is CACTGTYSMNTEAFF. The CDR3 nucleotides read TGTGCCTGTACCGGGACATATAGTATGAACACTGAAGCTTTCTTT. V is TRBV30 and J is TRBJ1-1, with D maybe TRBD1 (6 bases). Trimming removed 6 bases from V and 0 bases from J, with 17 bases in between. CDR3 length: 15 amino acids. CDR1 is GTSNPN, CDR2 SVGIG, per germline (reference sequence).

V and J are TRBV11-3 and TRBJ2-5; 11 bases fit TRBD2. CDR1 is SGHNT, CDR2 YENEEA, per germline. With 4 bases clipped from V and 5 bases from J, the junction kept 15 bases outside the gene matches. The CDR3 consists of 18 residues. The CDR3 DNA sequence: TGTGCCAGCAGCTCCCGTTCGGACCCACTAGCGGGGGTCGAGACCCAGTACTTC. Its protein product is CASSSRSDPLAGVETQYF.

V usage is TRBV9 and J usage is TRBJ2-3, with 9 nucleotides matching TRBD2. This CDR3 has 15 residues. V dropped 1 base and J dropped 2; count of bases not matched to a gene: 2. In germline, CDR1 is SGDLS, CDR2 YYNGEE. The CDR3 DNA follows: TGTGCCAGCAGCGTACGGACTAGCGCCACAGATACGCAGTATTTT. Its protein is CASSVRTSATDTQYF.

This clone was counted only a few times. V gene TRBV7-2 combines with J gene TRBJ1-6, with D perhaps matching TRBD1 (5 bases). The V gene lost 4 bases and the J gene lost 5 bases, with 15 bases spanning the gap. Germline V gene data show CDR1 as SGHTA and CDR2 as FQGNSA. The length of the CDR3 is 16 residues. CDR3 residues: CASSWGPQGNNSPLHF. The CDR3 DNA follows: TGTGCCAGCAGCTGGGGTCCGCAGGGAAATAATTCACCCCTCCACTTT. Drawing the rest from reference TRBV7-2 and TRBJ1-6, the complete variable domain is GAGVSQSPSNKVTEKGKDVELRCDPISGHTALYWYRQSLGQGLEFLIYFQGNSAPDKSGLPSDRFSAERTGGSVSTLTIQRTQQEDSAVYLCASSWGPQGNNSPLHFGNGTRLTVT.